This TCR beta chain was found in a study of siplizumab effects on memory and regulatory T cells. Findings and limits, study-wide: Treg origin accounted for an average of around 69% of mappable alloreactive CD4+ clones with siplizumab and roughly 26% in controls.

Sequencing used immunoSEQ multiplex PCR; TCRdb keeps in-frame clones, though not all of them. This table holds some 110,000 clones, approximately 94% found once. Of note for this clone: What it binds is unknown.

The length of the CDR3 is 13 residues. Germline V gene lookup returns CDR1 MNHEY and CDR2 SMNVEV (reference sequence). Trimming shortened V by 5 bases and J by 8 bases, and 12 bases separated the two germline ends. This TCR came from a human donor in good health. V is TRBV27 and J is TRBJ1-4, with D perhaps matching TRBD1 (6 bases). The sample was non-Treg CD4+ T cells sorted from blood. The CDR3 loop is CASSGQGREKLFF. DNA for the CDR3: TGTGCCAGCAGTGGTCAGGGGCGAGAAAAACTGTTTTTT. Based on the CDR3 plus reference TRBV27 and TRBJ1-4, the full variable domain is EAQVTQNPRYLITVTGKKLTVTCSQNMNHEYMSWYRQDPGLGLRQIYYSMNVEVTDKGDVPEGYKVSRKEKRNFPLILESPSPNQTSLYFCASSGQGREKLFFGSGTQLSVL.